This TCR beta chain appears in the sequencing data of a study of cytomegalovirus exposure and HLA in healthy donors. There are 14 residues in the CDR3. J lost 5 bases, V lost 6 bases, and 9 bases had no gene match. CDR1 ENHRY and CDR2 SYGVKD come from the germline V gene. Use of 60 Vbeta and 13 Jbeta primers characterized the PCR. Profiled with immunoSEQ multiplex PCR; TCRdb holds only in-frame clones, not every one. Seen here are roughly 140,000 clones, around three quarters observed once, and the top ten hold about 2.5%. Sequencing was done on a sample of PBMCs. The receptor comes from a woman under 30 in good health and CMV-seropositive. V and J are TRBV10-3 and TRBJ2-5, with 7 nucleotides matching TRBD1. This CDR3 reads CAISDDRARETQYF. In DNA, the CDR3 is TGTGCCATCAGCGATGACAGGGCGCGTGAGACCCAGTACTTC.